This TCR beta chain stems from a study of shared clonotypes between healthy human individuals. Trimming removed 0 bases at V and 1 base at J, with 12 bases between. The germline CDR1 and CDR2 sequences are SGHAT and FQNNGV. The CDR3 totals 16 residues. TCRdb keeps only in-frame clones here, not all; method: immunoSEQ multiplex PCR. Here the sample spans about 470,000 clones, roughly 80% being singletons. Each of the donors was a healthy adult who was HIV-negative and had not had a recent acute infection or vaccination. This TCR was recovered from a woman between 40 and 55 years old in good health. Some clones in this sample may be carry-over from other donors' samples. The sample taken for sequencing was PBMCs. The chain joins TRBV11-2 to TRBJ1-2; D possibly corresponds to TRBD1 (5 bases). CDR3 loop: CASSLDFWQGNYGYTF. As DNA, the CDR3 is TGTGCCAGCAGCTTAGATTTCTGGCAGGGTAACTATGGCTACACCTTC.